This section outlines one TCR beta chain sequence together with its context. The V end was cut by 2 bases, the J end by 0 bases, with 8 bases between. Germline-derived CDR1 and CDR2 are SNHLY and FYNNEI. The CDR3 loop spans 14 amino acids. This specimen comes from a study of a mutant IDH1 vaccine in newly diagnosed glioma. The method was immunoSEQ multiplex PCR; TCRdb's version includes in-frame clones alone and lacks a portion of them. The table shows tens of thousands of clones, with over 75% occurring only once. Described time point: baseline, week 1 (first vaccination visit). As for treatment: pre-vaccination baseline after standard-of-care therapy. Each tumor in the donors was a new WHO grade 3 or 4 astrocytoma, IDH1-mutant and ATRX-lost.

The chain recombines TRBV2 with TRBJ2-7; D might be TRBD1 (5 bases). The origin of this receptor is a man aged 30 to 39 with glioma. The source material was PBMCs, sampled from a glioma patient treated with radiotherapy, temozolomide or both. The CDR3 spells CASSERRVSYEQYF. The CDR3 bases are TGTGCCAGCAGTGAACGCAGGGTCTCCTACGAGCAGTACTTC.